This TCR beta chain was sequenced during a study of PD-1 blockade in mismatch repair-deficient tumors. TCR sequencing covered a few patients who responded to pembrolizumab. TCRdb's table, derived via immunoSEQ multiplex PCR, lists solely in-frame clones and lacks some. The repertoire consists of about 130,000 clones, with about 90% occurring once and the leading ten covering about an eighth. The CDR3 loop spans 15 amino acids. V dropped 3 bases and J dropped 0 bases, with 12 bases sitting between them. Germline V gene sequence: CDR1 MDHEN, CDR2 SYDVKM. The origin of this receptor is an adult with mismatch repair-deficient cancer. The starting material was peripheral blood, obtained roughly 67 weeks after starting pembrolizumab. V is TRBV28 and J is TRBJ2-7, with D possibly TRBD1 on 6 matching bases. The DNA for the CDR3 is TGTGCCAGCAGTTTGAGGGCAGGGGCCTCCTACGAGCAGTACTTC. Translation gives CASSLRAGASYEQYF.